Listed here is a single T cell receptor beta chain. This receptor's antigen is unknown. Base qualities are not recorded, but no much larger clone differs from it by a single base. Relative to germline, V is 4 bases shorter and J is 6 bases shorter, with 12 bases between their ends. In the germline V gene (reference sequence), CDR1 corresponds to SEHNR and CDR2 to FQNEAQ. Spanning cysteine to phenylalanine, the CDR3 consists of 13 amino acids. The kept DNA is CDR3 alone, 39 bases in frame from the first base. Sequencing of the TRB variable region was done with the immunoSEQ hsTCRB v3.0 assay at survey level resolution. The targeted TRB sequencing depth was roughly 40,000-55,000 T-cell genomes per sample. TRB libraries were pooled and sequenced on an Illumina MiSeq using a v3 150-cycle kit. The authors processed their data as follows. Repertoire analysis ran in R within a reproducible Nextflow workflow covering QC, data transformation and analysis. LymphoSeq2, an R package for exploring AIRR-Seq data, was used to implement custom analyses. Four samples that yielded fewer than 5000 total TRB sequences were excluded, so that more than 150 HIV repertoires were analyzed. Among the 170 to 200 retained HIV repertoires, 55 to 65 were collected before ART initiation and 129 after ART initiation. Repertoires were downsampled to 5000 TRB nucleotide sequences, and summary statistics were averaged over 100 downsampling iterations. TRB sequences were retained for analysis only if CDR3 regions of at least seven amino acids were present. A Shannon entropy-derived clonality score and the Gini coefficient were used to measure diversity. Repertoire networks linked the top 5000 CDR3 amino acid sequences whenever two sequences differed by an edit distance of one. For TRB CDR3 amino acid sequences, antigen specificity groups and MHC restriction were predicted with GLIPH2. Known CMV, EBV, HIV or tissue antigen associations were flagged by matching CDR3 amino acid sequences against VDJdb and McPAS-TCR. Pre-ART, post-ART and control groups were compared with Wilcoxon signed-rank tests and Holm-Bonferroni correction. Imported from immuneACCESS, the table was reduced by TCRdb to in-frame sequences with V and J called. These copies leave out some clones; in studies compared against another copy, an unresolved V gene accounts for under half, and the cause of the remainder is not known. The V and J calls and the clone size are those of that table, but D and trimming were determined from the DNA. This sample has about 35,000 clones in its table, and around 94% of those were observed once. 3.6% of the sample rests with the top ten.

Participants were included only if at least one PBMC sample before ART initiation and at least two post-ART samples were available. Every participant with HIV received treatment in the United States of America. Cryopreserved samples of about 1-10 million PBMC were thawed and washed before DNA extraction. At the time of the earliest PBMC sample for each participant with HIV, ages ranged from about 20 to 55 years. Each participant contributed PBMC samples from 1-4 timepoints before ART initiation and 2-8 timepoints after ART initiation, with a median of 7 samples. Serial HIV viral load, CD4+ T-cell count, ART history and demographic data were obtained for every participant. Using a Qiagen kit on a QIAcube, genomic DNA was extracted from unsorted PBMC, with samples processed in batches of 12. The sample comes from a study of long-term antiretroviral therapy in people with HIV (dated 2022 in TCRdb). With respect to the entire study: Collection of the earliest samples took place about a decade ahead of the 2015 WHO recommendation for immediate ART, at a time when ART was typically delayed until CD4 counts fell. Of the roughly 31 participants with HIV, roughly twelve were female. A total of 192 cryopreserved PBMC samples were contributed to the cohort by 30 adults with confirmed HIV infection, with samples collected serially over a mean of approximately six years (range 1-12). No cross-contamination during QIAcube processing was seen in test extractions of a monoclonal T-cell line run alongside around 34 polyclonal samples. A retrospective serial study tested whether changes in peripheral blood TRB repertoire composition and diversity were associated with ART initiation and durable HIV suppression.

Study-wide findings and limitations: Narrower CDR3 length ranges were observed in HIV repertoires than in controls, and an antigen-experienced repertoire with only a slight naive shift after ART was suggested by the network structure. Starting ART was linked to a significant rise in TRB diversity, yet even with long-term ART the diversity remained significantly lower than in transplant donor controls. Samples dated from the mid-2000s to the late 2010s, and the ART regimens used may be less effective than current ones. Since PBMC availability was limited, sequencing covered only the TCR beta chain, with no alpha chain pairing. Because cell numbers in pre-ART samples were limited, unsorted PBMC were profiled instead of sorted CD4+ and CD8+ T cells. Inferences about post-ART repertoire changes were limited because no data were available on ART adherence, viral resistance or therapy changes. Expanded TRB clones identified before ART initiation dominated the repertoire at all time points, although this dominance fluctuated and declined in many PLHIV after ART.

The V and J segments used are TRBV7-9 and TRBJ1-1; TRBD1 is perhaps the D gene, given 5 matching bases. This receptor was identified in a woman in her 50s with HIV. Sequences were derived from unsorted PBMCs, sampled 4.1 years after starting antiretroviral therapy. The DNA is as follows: TGTGCCAGCAGCTCTTTGGGGGTCTCTGAAGCTTTCTTT. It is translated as CASSSLGVSEAFF. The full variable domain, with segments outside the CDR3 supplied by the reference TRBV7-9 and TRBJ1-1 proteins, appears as DTGVSQNPRHKITKRGQNVTFRCDPISEHNRLYWYRQTLGQGPEFLTYFQNEAQLEKSRLLSDRFSAERPKGSFSTLEIQRTEQGDSAMYLCASSSLGVSEAFFGQGTRLTVV.